What follows are 27 T cell receptor beta chains derived from one specimen sequenced in a study of beta chain features in type 1 diabetes. Sequenced material consisted of expressed TCRB transcripts (all of the isolated RNA was reverse transcribed). Libraries were prepared by immunoSEQ multiplex PCR; TCRdb keeps only in-frame clonotypes and omits some of them. The sample comprises under 450,000 clones, roughly 16% of which are singletons, and 0.019% rests with the top ten. Input material: naive CD4+ T cells from blood. These TCRs come from a woman aged 18-29 years in good health.

This chain's CDR3 is CASEPPGLKNTGELFF. The DNA for the CDR3 is TGCGCCAGCGAACCCCCGGGACTCAAGAACACCGGGGAGCTGTTTTTT. The rearrangement links TRBV5-1 to TRBJ2-2; weak D call: TRBD2 (6 bases). Trimming took off 7 bases at V and 1 base at J, with 17 bases between the two ends. Germline V gives CDR1 SGHRS, CDR2 YFSETQ. The CDR3 covers 16 residues.

The sample holds one count of this clone. The rearrangement uses TRBV5-8 and TRBJ2-6; tentatively, D is TRBD1 (6 bases). The CDR3 length is 13 residues. CDR1 is SGHTS, CDR2 YDEGEE, per germline. Trimming removed 9 bases from V and 4 bases from J, with 11 bases in between. The CDR3, as DNA: TGTGCCACAGCAGGGGCGGGGGCCAACGTCCTGACTTTC. This translates into CATAGAGANVLTF.

A word on this clone: Other DNA sequences from this sample encode an identical CDR3 as well. In DNA form, the CDR3 reads TGTGCCAGCTCGCTGGGACAGGGGAACACTGAAGCTTTCTTT. It encodes CASSLGQGNTEAFF. The rearrangement uses TRBV18 and TRBJ1-1, with 9 positions matching TRBD1. This CDR3 region has 14 residues. J lost 1 base, V lost 6 bases, and 3 bases had no gene match. Germline loops: CDR1 KGHSH, CDR2 LQKENI. Complete variable domain (other parts from reference TRBV18 and TRBJ1-1): NAGVMQNPRHLVRRRGQEARLRCSPMKGHSHVYWYRQLPEEGLKFMVYLQKENIIDESGMPKERFSAEFPKEGPSILRIQQVVRGDSAAYFCASSLGQGNTEAFFGQGTRLTVV.

This clone was seen a few times. The chain combines TRBV18 with TRBJ2-7; TRBD1 aligns across 10 bases. CDR1 and CDR2 (germline): KGHSH, LQKENI. CDR3 length: 15 residues. The ends lost 5 bases at V and 2 bases at J; junction bases unmatched: 6. CDR3 loop: CASSSPDRGTYEQYF. DNA of the CDR3: TGTGCCAGCTCATCCCCGGACAGGGGGACCTACGAGCAGTACTTC.

The chain couples TRBV15 to TRBJ2-7, with 11 bases identical to TRBD2. The CDR3 spans 16 residues. The V segment lost 2 bases and the J segment 2 bases; nucleotides outside the gene matches: 5. The germline CDR1 and CDR2 sequences are LNHNV and YYDKDF (reference sequence). CDR3: CATSRRRGLAAYEQYF. The CDR3 nucleotides read TGTGCCACCAGCAGACGACGGGGACTAGCGGCCTACGAGCAGTACTTC.

This clone appeared a few times. The CDR3 bases are TGTGCCAGCAGTGAGAAAGGGGCGACCTACGAGCAGTACTTC. Amino acid sequence: CASSEKGATYEQYF. This chain uses TRBV25-1 with TRBJ2-7, with TRBD1 as a possible D gene (5 bases). Trimming removed 3 bases at V and 2 bases at J, with 11 bases between. CDR3 length: 14 amino acids. Germline CDR1 MGHDK, CDR2 SYGVNS.

This chain connects TRBV21-1 to TRBJ2-3; TRBD1, the D gene given by the table, was not confirmed from the DNA. TRBV21-1 is recorded as a pseudogene. This CDR3 region has 15 residues. The CDR3 loop is CASSRRTISTDTQYF. Written as DNA, the CDR3 is TGTGCCAGCAGCCGTCGTACAATTAGCACAGATACGCAGTATTTT.

The chain couples TRBV7-9 to TRBJ2-7; 8 positions agree with TRBD2. Germline V gives CDR1 SEHNR, CDR2 FQNEAQ (reference sequence). This CDR3 has 15 amino acids. V was clipped by 5 bases and J by 2 bases; unmatched bases: 8. The CDR3: CASSPGGALAYEQYF. CDR3 bases: TGTGCCAGCAGCCCGGGGGGGGCACTTGCCTACGAGCAGTACTTC.

This clone was observed a few times. The rearrangement uses TRBV7-2 and TRBJ1-1; D possibly corresponds to TRBD1 (6 bases). CDR1 is SGHTA, CDR2 FQGNSA, per germline. The CDR3 has 13 amino acids. Between the trimmed V and J ends, which lost 5 bases and 6 bases, there was a span of 13 bases. DNA for the CDR3: TGTGCCAGCAGCGCGAACAGGGTTGCTGAAGCTTTCTTT. This sequence encodes CASSANRVAEAFF.

This clone was seen more than once but under ten times. J is TRBJ2-3 and V is TRBV7-6; no definite D call. The germline CDR1 and CDR2 sequences are SGHVS and FNYEAQ. V was pared by 4 bases and J by 5 bases, with 10 bases between. The CDR3 totals 13 residues. CDR3 sequence: CASSSGLGDTQYF. CDR3 DNA sequence: TGTGCCAGCAGCTCGGGTTTGGGAGATACGCAGTATTTT. The full variable domain, its missing parts supplied by reference TRBV7-6 and TRBJ2-3, is GAGVSQSPRYKVTKRGQDVALRCDPISGHVSLYWYRQALGQGPEFLTYFNYEAQQDKSGLPNDRFSAERPEGSISTLTIQRTEQRDSAMYRCASSSGLGDTQYFGPGTRLTVL.

Worth noting for this clone: At the DNA level, this CDR3 is encoded by other sequences in the same sample as well. This chain uses TRBV14 with TRBJ2-7; D is undetermined. Trimming pared 1 base from V and 0 bases from J, leaving 7 bases between. This CDR3 spans 14 amino acids. The germline V gene has CDR1 SGHDN and CDR2 FVKESK. CDR3 coding DNA: TGTGCCAGCAGCCAAGCCCCGGGCTCCTACGAGCAGTACTTC. Protein: CASSQAPGSYEQYF.

A few counts support this clone. The chain joins TRBV30 to TRBJ1-2; weak D call: TRBD1 (5 bases). This CDR3 has 12 residues. Trimming took 8 bases from V and 2 from J, leaving 12 bases between them. CDR1 is GTSNPN and CDR2 is SVGIG in the germline V gene (reference sequence). Here the CDR3 reads CARRGVNYGYTF. For the CDR3, the DNA is TGTGCCCGGCGGGGGGTAAACTATGGCTACACCTTC.

The J gene is TRBJ2-5, the V gene TRBV5-4, with no clear D. The germline gives CDR1 SGHNT, CDR2 YYREEE (reference sequence). V was cut by 0 bases and J by 2 bases, with 11 bases left in between. This CDR3 region has 15 residues. CDR3 DNA sequence: TGTGCCAGCAGCTTGGGTCTCACAGAACAAGAGACCCAGTACTTC. This encodes CASSLGLTEQETQYF.

The chain links TRBV11-1 to TRBJ2-1; TRBD2 matches at 10 bases. Germline V gene data show CDR1 as SGHAT and CDR2 as FQDESV (reference sequence). The junction had 3 bases not matched to a gene; V was cut back by 5 bases and J by 2 bases. The CDR3 has 15 residues. CDR3 DNA: TGTGCCAGCAGCCCGAGCGGGAGGGCCTACAATGAGCAGTTCTTC. It codes for CASSPSGRAYNEQFF.

A few counts support this clone. This chain joins TRBV28 and TRBJ2-7; 7 bases are a match to TRBD1. The length of the CDR3 is 14 residues. Germline V gene sequence: CDR1 MDHEN, CDR2 SYDVKM. V shed 5 bases, J shed 4 bases, and the junction held 8 bases outside the gene matches. This CDR3 reads CASSIPTGRYEQYF. CDR3 bases: TGTGCCAGCAGTATACCGACAGGGCGGTACGAGCAGTACTTC. The variable domain in full, completed from reference TRBV28 and TRBJ2-7, reads DVKVTQSSRYLVKRTGEKVFLECVQDMDHENMFWYRQDPGLGLRLIYFSYDVKMKEKGDIPEGYSVSREKKERFSLILESASTNQTSMYLCASSIPTGRYEQYFGPGTRLTVT.

The J gene is TRBJ2-1, the V gene TRBV5-4, with 11 positions matching TRBD2. Germline values: CDR1 SGHNT, CDR2 YYREEE (reference sequence). CDR3 size: 14 residues. Trimming cost V 2 bases and J 7 bases; bases outside gene matches: 2. This chain's CDR3 is CASSLTSGRNEQFF. The CDR3 nucleotides are TGTGCCAGCAGCTTAACTAGCGGGAGAAATGAGCAGTTCTTC.

This clone showed up just a few times. The V call is TRBV5-1, the J call TRBJ2-7, with 12 bases that match TRBD2. The V segment lost 4 bases and the J segment 0 bases; nucleotides outside the gene matches: 2. This CDR3 comprises 15 residues. Germline V gene data show CDR1 as SGHRS and CDR2 as YFSETQ. CDR3 DNA sequence: TGCGCCAGCAGCATGACTAGCGGGAGCTCCTACGAGCAGTACTTC. It translates to CASSMTSGSSYEQYF.

This clone turned up a few times. The rearrangement uses TRBV30 and TRBJ1-1; D ambiguous. The CDR3 runs to 11 residues. The V end was cut by 7 bases, the J end by 2 bases, with 8 bases between. From germline, CDR1 is GTSNPN and CDR2 SVGIG (reference sequence). In DNA, the CDR3 is TGTGCCTCACATACCAACACTGAAGCTTTCTTT. Translating it yields CASHTNTEAFF.

This clone was counted only a few times. The V call is TRBV7-9, the J call TRBJ2-7, with D possibly matching TRBD2 (6 bases). The ends were cut back, 10 bases at V and 3 bases at J, with 16 bases in the middle. The CDR3 spans 13 residues. Germline CDR1 is SEHNR and CDR2 is FQNEAQ (reference sequence). The CDR3 coding sequence is TGTGCCACCAGGGAGGAGGTAGTCTACGAGCAGTACTTC. Translated: CATREEVVYEQYF.

The chain links TRBV7-2 to TRBJ2-2; no definite D call. Trimming pared 2 bases from V and 1 base from J, leaving 8 bases between. There are 15 residues in the CDR3. Germline values: CDR1 SGHTA, CDR2 FQGNSA. The CDR3 DNA follows: TGTGCCAGCAGCTTATTTCCACAGAACACCGGGGAGCTGTTTTTT. Translation: CASSLFPQNTGELFF.

The chain employs TRBV5-1 and TRBJ2-2; 11 nucleotides align to TRBD2. CDR3 length: 18 residues. The V and J ends lost 4 bases and 0 bases, in that order; junction bases with no gene match: 8. Per germline, CDR1 SGHRS and CDR2 YFSETQ. This CDR3 reads CASSPGLAAVANTGELFF. The CDR3 DNA reads as TGCGCCAGCAGCCCGGGACTAGCGGCTGTCGCGAACACCGGGGAGCTGTTTTTT.

This clone showed up just a few times. This chain uses TRBV9 with TRBJ2-3, with D possibly matching TRBD2 (6 bases). CDR1 is SGDLS and CDR2 is YYNGEE in the germline V gene. The CDR3 totals 15 residues. V lost 0 bases to trimming and J lost 4 bases, with 12 bases between them. This chain's CDR3 is CASSVVWWEADTQYF. The CDR3 region has the DNA TGTGCCAGCAGCGTAGTATGGTGGGAGGCAGATACGCAGTATTTT.

There are a few counts of this clone. The gene calls are TRBV7-8 and TRBJ2-3, with 7 bases aligning to TRBD1. The CDR3 extends over 14 amino acids. The V gene's germline CDR1 is SGHVS and CDR2 FQNEAQ. V dropped 3 bases and J dropped 6; count of bases not matched to a gene: 6. The CDR3 here is CASSFYRGSDTQYF. The CDR3, as DNA: TGTGCCAGCAGCTTTTACAGGGGATCGGATACGCAGTATTTT.

This clone was counted only a few times. The chain couples TRBV4-1 to TRBJ2-1; tentatively, D is TRBD1 (6 bases). The CDR3 sequence is 15 residues long. V was clipped by 2 bases and J by 5 bases, with 13 bases between them. CDR1 and CDR2 from the germline V gene are MGHRA and YSYEKL. CDR3: CASSQSGTRDNEQFF. The CDR3 DNA reads as TGCGCCAGCAGCCAATCCGGGACAAGGGACAATGAGCAGTTCTTC.

The chain links TRBV5-6 to TRBJ1-3, with TRBD1 as a possible D gene (6 bases). The germline V gene has CDR1 SGHDT and CDR2 YYEEEE. With 3 bases removed from V and 7 bases from J, the gap between germline ends came to 14 bases. This CDR3 is built from 14 residues. CDR3 in DNA: TGTGCCAGCAGCTCGGGACATCGCGGGAACACCATATATTTT. As protein: CASSSGHRGNTIYF.

The table lists this clone with a few counts. This rearrangement joins TRBV5-4 to TRBJ2-6; D gene ambiguous. Germline V lookup: CDR1 SGHNT, CDR2 YYREEE (reference sequence). The CDR3 is 15 amino acids. V lost 4 bases, J lost 2 bases, and 10 bases lay in between. In DNA form, the CDR3 reads TGTGCCAGCAGCCCTACGATAACTGGGGCCAACGTCCTGACTTTC. Translating gives CASSPTITGANVLTF. Looking up the rest from reference TRBV5-4 and TRBJ2-6 gives the full variable domain: ETGVTQSPTHLIKTRGQQVTLRCSSQSGHNTVSWYQQALGQGPQFIFQYYREEENGRGNFPPRFSGLQFPNYSSELNVNALELDDSALYLCASSPTITGANVLTFGAGSRLTVL.

The chain couples TRBV19 to TRBJ2-7, with 9 positions matching TRBD1. After removal of 4 bases from V and 5 bases from J, the junction contained 9 bases not matched to a gene. The CDR3 length is 15 residues. Germline CDR1 and CDR2: LNHDA and SQIVND (reference sequence). The DNA of the CDR3 is TGTGCCAGTAGTAACCGGGACAGGGATCTCGACGAGCAGTACTTC. Protein product: CASSNRDRDLDEQYF.